The 3 T cell receptor beta chains below were found in one sample sequenced in a study of siplizumab effects on memory and regulatory T cells. Clones were sequenced by immunoSEQ multiplex PCR, and TCRdb holds only the in-frame ones, with some missing. The sample consists of approximately 82,000 clones, roughly 86% of them appearing once. Sequencing was carried out using Tregs sorted from blood. The source is a human donor in good health.

This CDR3 reads CASSLALQETQYF. DNA for the CDR3: TGTGCCAGCAGCTTAGCCCTCCAAGAGACCCAGTACTTC. The chain couples TRBV11-1 to TRBJ2-5; no clear D. The V and J ends lost 0 bases and 1 base respectively, with 3 bases between them. The CDR3 contains 13 residues. Looked up from germline, CDR1 is SGHAT and CDR2 is FQDESV (reference sequence).

This chain's CDR3 is CASSLAAAGANTEAFF. The CDR3 nucleotides are TGTGCCAGCAGCTTAGCGGCGGCAGGGGCGAACACTGAAGCTTTCTTT. J is TRBJ1-1 and V is TRBV7-6, with D maybe TRBD1 (6 bases). The CDR3 covers 16 residues. V was clipped by 0 bases and J by 1 base, with 12 bases between them. Germline V lookup: CDR1 SGHVS, CDR2 FNYEAQ.

This chain uses TRBV4-2 with TRBJ2-1; 10 bases match TRBD2. CDR1 and CDR2 from the germline V gene are LGHNA and YNFKEQ. Trimming took 0 bases from V and 0 from J; bases not matched to a gene: 8. The CDR3 sequence is 19 residues long. The CDR3 coding sequence is TGTGCCAGCAGCCAAGATAGGCTAGCGGGGGCTAGCTCCTACAATGAGCAGTTCTTC. Translation: CASSQDRLAGASSYNEQFF.